These 21 T cell receptor beta chains were all obtained from the same sample, sequenced in a study of shared clonotypes between healthy human individuals (dated by TCRdb to 2018 to 2020). The library was obtained by the immunoSEQ multiplex PCR assay. Here the immuneACCESS table is served through TCRdb, limited to in-frame sequences with V and J called. Missing clones are a known gap in these copies; in checked studies unresolved V genes cover under half, and the rest lacks a known reason. The sample contains 550,000 to 700,000 clones, 55% to 85% of them found a single time. 1.5% to 2% of the sample goes to the ten largest clones. Sequenced sample: memory CD4+ T cells sorted from blood. This specimen's cell subset or site label, interpreted: CD45RA-negative fraction. The receptor set was obtained from a woman aged 30 to 39 in good health.

On this clone itself: Its ends do not fully match the called genes, so a read error is possible. V is TRBV7-9 and J is TRBJ2-5; TRBD1 might be the D (6 bases). Germline V CDR1 and CDR2: SEHNR, FQNEAQ (reference sequence). This CDR3 spans 14 amino acids. The CDR3: CASSLARGRETQYF. For the CDR3, the DNA is TGTGCCAGCAGCCTAGCCAGGGGTCGGGAGACCCAGTACTTC.

On this clone itself: One end of the junction varies from germline; a read error may be responsible. This same CDR3 is encoded by further DNA sequences in the sample. The genes are TRBV30 and TRBJ1-2; the D gene is possibly TRBD1 (5 bases). The CDR3 contains 13 residues. Germline CDR1 reads GTSNPN; CDR2 reads SVGIG (reference sequence). This chain's CDR3 is CAWSLQGDYGYTF. CDR3 nucleotide sequence: TGTGCCTGGAGTCTTCAGGGAGACTATGGATACACCTTC.

The V gene is TRBV6-1, the J gene TRBJ2-6; possibly TRBD1 or TRBD2 for D (5 bases each). CDR1 and CDR2 (germline): MNHNS, SASEGT. The CDR3 has 17 residues. Trimming removed 1 base at V and 0 bases at J, with 10 bases between. For the CDR3, the DNA is TGTGCCAGCAGTGAAGGGTTGGGGACCTCTGGGGCCAACGTCCTGACTTTC. Its translation: CASSEGLGTSGANVLTF.

This sequence joins TRBV28 and TRBJ2-2, with unresolved D. CDR1 is MDHEN, CDR2 SYDVKM, per germline. Trimming pared 3 bases from V and 6 bases from J, leaving 8 bases between. The CDR3 is 13 amino acids. In DNA, the CDR3 is TGTGCCAGCAGTTTCAGTGGAGCCGGGGAGCTGTTTTTT. Protein: CASSFSGAGELFF.

Comments on this clone: The same CDR3 arises from other DNA sequences in this sample as well. The chain combines TRBV2 with TRBJ2-5; TRBD2 is a possible D gene (5 bases). The length of the CDR3 is 11 residues. The germline V gene encodes CDR1 SNHLY and CDR2 FYNNEI. The germline V and J ends were trimmed by 7 bases and 5 bases, with 8 bases remaining between them. The DNA for the CDR3 is TGTGCCAGCACAGGCGGGGAGACCCAGTACTTC. Translation: CASTGGETQYF.

This sequence joins TRBV2 and TRBJ2-7, with 8 bases lining up with TRBD2. CDR1 SNHLY and CDR2 FYNNEI come from the germline V gene. Trimming removed 5 bases from V and 5 bases from J; junction bases left unmatched: 8. There are 14 residues in the CDR3. The DNA of the CDR3 is TGTGCCAGCAGTCAACTACGGACTAGCCACGAGCAGTACTTC. Its translation: CASSQLRTSHEQYF.

The J gene is TRBJ1-2, the V gene TRBV5-4, with D possibly TRBD1 on 5 matching bases. V shed 4 bases and J shed 3 bases, with 13 bases lying between them. This CDR3 spans 14 amino acids. Germline V gene lookup returns CDR1 SGHNT and CDR2 YYREEE (reference sequence). CDR3 nucleotides: TGTGCCAGCAGCCAAGATCTACAGGACTATGGCTACACCTTC. This gives the protein CASSQDLQDYGYTF.

The gene calls are TRBV4-1 and TRBJ2-7; D not certain. The CDR3 runs 14 residues. Trimming shortened V by 5 bases and J by 2 bases, and 13 bases separated the two germline ends. Germline CDR1 MGHRA, CDR2 YSYEKL. CDR3 protein: CASSRTENTYEQYF. CDR3 in DNA: TGCGCCAGCAGCAGGACCGAGAACACCTACGAGCAGTACTTC.

Points on this clone: A read error may explain this, as a much larger clone is one base away. The rearrangement links TRBV5-8 to TRBJ2-7; TRBD1 matches at 7 bases. Germline loops: CDR1 SGHTS, CDR2 YDEGEE. This CDR3 contains 13 residues. With 4 bases clipped from V and 3 bases from J, the junction kept 4 bases outside the gene matches. CDR3 in amino acids: CASSNRQGYEQYF. The CDR3 bases are TGTGCCAGCAGCAATAGACAGGGCTACGAGCAGTACTTC.

A remark on this clone: A much larger clone lies one base from this, so it may be a read error. The CDR3 loop is CANSQESSGGPYEQYF. DNA for the CDR3: TGTGCCAACAGCCAAGAATCTAGCGGGGGACCCTACGAGCAGTACTTC. V gene TRBV4-2 combines with J gene TRBJ2-7; 10 bases fit TRBD2. Germline loops: CDR1 LGHNA, CDR2 YNFKEQ. CDR3 length equals 16 residues.

This clone was seen repeatedly, ten times or more. The rearrangement joins TRBV19 to TRBJ1-1; D gene unclear. Per germline, CDR1 LNHDA and CDR2 SQIVND (reference sequence). The CDR3 has 12 residues. Trimming pared 3 bases from V and 7 bases from J, leaving 9 bases between. CDR3 protein: CASSIRLGEAFF. CDR3 nucleotide sequence: TGTGCCAGTAGTATTCGATTGGGTGAAGCTTTCTTT.

The chain couples TRBV10-2 to TRBJ2-7; 7 bases agree with TRBD2. The length of the CDR3 is 13 residues. Germline lookup yields CDR1 WSHSY and CDR2 SAAADI. The V segment lost 2 bases and the J segment 7 bases; nucleotides outside the gene matches: 5. The CDR3 spells CASSEGLEGEQYF. CDR3 DNA: TGCGCCAGCAGTGAGGGACTAGAAGGGGAGCAGTACTTC.

V usage is TRBV29-1 and J usage is TRBJ2-5; D gene unclear. The DNA end is more similar to TRBJ2-7, so the J call may be wrong. Looked up from germline, CDR1 is SQVTM and CDR2 is ANQGSEA. CDR3 size: 12 residues. The CDR3 loop reads CSASMDSYEQYF. In DNA, the CDR3 is TGCAGCGCTTCCATGGATTCCTACGAGCAGTACTTC.

Regarding this clone: Other DNA sequences of this sample code for an identical CDR3. The chain employs TRBV5-1 and TRBJ2-3; D perhaps matches TRBD2 (5 bases). The V gene's germline CDR1 is SGHRS and CDR2 YFSETQ. The CDR3 covers 14 residues. The V gene lost 0 bases and the J gene lost 2 bases, with 7 bases spanning the gap. CDR3 nucleotide sequence: TGCGCCAGCAGCTTGGGAGACTACACAGATACGCAGTATTTT. This sequence encodes CASSLGDYTDTQYF. The variable domain in full, completed from reference TRBV5-1 and TRBJ2-3, reads KAGVTQTPRYLIKTRGQQVTLSCSPISGHRSVSWYQQTPGQGLQFLFEYFSETQRNKGNFPGRFSGRQFSNSRSEMNVSTLELGDSALYLCASSLGDYTDTQYFGPGTRLTVL.

The chain carries TRBV4-1 and TRBJ1-5; TRBD1 matches 10 bases. The V and J ends lost 0 bases and 6 bases, in that order; junction bases with no gene match: 20. The CDR3 has 21 residues. The germline V gene encodes CDR1 MGHRA and CDR2 YSYEKL. CDR3 coding DNA: TGCGCCAGCAGCCAAGATTTGCTAGCCCGGGGTGGACAGGGGGGCGGTCAGCCCCAGCATTTT. It codes for CASSQDLLARGGQGGGQPQHF.

The chain combines TRBV6-5 with TRBJ1-5; 8 positions match TRBD1. Looked up from germline, CDR1 is MNHEY and CDR2 is SVGAGI. Trimming removed 2 bases from V and 6 bases from J; junction bases left unmatched: 6. The CDR3 covers 15 residues. The CDR3: CASSYSQGAGQPQHF. CDR3 coding DNA: TGTGCCAGCAGTTACAGCCAGGGGGCCGGTCAGCCCCAGCATTTT.

The rearrangement links TRBV5-1 to TRBJ2-1; possibly TRBD2 for D (5 bases). Germline V gene sequence: CDR1 SGHRS, CDR2 YFSETQ. The CDR3 is 13 residues long. Trimming removed 5 bases at V and 6 bases at J, with 12 bases between. Here the CDR3 reads CASSEGMGNEQFF. DNA for the CDR3: TGCGCCAGCAGTGAGGGTATGGGCAATGAGCAGTTCTTC.

The rearrangement links TRBV4-1 to TRBJ2-1; 8 bases are a match to TRBD1. V shed 4 bases and J 0 bases; nucleotides not matched to a gene: 2. The CDR3 spans 15 residues. CDR1 and CDR2 from the germline V gene are MGHRA and YSYEKL. The CDR3 DNA is TGCGCCAGCAGCCGGACAGGGAGCTCCTACAATGAGCAGTTCTTC. This translates into CASSRTGSSYNEQFF.

The chain couples TRBV5-1 to TRBJ2-7; D unresolved. V lost 3 bases and J lost 5, with 15 bases in between. Germline V gives CDR1 SGHRS, CDR2 YFSETQ. The CDR3 has 14 amino acids. The CDR3 spells CASSSDIAWDEQYF. The CDR3 DNA sequence: TGCGCCAGCAGCTCTGACATTGCCTGGGACGAGCAGTACTTC.

This sequence joins TRBV10-3 and TRBJ2-3, with D maybe TRBD1 (6 bases). Trimming pared 6 bases from V and 5 bases from J, leaving 24 bases between. There are 17 residues in the CDR3. From germline, CDR1 is ENHRY and CDR2 SYGVKD. The CDR3 region is CAISDATGTKGIDTQYF. CDR3 sequence (DNA): TGTGCCATCAGCGATGCAACAGGGACAAAGGGGATAGATACGCAGTATTTT.

This clone was counted a single time. The rearrangement uses TRBV6-1 and TRBJ1-1; 7 bases are shared with TRBD1. Germline CDR1 and CDR2: MNHNS and SASEGT. V gave up 8 bases and J gave up 3 bases; unmatched junction bases: 6. This CDR3 spans 13 amino acids. DNA for the CDR3: TGTGCCAGCTCCTTGACAGGGTACACTGAAGCTTTCTTT. Protein product: CASSLTGYTEAFF.